This TCR beta chain was profiled in a study of cytomegalovirus exposure and HLA in healthy donors. With 2 bases removed from V and 4 bases from J, the gap between germline ends came to 5 bases. CDR1 SEHNR and CDR2 FQNEAQ come from the germline V gene (reference sequence). This CDR3 contains 12 residues. Generated by immunoSEQ multiplex PCR, the TCRdb table keeps only in-frame clones and is missing some. The sample lists 150,000 to 200,000 clones; roughly 91% were seen once. As for this clone: Other DNA sequences within the sample encode an identical CDR3.

The sequence came from a woman aged 18-29 years in good health and CMV-seropositive. V is TRBV7-9 and J is TRBJ1-2; TRBD1 is a possible D gene (5 bases). The sample taken for sequencing was PBMCs. The CDR3 protein is CASSLQGYGYTF. Written as DNA, the CDR3 is TGTGCCAGCAGCTTACAGGGCTATGGCTACACCTTC.